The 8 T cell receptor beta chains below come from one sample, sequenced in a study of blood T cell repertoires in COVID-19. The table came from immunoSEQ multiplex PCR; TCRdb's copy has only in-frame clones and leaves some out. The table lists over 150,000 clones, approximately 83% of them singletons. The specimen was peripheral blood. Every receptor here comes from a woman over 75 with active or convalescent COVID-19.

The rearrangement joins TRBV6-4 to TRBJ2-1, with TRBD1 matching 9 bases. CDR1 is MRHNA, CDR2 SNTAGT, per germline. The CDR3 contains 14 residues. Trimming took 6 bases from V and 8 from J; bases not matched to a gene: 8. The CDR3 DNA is TGTGCCAGCAGAGCCGGGACAGGGACCTATGAGCAGTTCTTC. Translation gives CASRAGTGTYEQFF.

The CDR3 is CASSYGQGRADTQYF. DNA of the CDR3: TGTGCCAGCAGCTACGGACAGGGAAGGGCAGATACGCAGTATTTT. This chain connects TRBV7-2 to TRBJ2-3; 8 bases are shared with TRBD1. J was trimmed by 4 bases and V by 4 bases; bases with no gene match: 7. Germline CDR1 SGHTA, CDR2 FQGNSA. CDR3 length equals 15 residues. Variable domain in full (rest from reference TRBV7-2 and TRBJ2-3): GAGVSQSPSNKVTEKGKDVELRCDPISGHTALYWYRQSLGQGLEFLIYFQGNSAPDKSGLPSDRFSAERTGGSVSTLTIQRTQQEDSAVYLCASSYGQGRADTQYFGPGTRLTVL.

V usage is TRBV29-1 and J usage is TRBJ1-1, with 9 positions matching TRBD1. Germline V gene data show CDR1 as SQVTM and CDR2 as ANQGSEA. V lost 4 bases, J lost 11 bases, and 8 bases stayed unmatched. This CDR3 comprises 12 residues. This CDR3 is CSVVRADRGAFF. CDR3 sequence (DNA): TGCAGCGTTGTGAGGGCTGACAGGGGGGCTTTCTTT.

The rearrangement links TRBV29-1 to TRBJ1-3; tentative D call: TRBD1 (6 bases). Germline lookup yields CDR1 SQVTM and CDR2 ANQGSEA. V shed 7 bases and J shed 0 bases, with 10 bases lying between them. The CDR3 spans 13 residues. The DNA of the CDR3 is TGCAGCGCACGGGACACCTCTGGAAACACCATATATTTT. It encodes CSARDTSGNTIYF.

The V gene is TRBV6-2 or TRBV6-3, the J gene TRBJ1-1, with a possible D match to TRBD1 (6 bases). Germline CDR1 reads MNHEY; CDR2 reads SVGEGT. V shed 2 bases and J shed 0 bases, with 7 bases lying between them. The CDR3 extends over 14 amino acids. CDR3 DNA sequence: TGTGCCAGCAGTTACCAGGGGCTGAACACTGAAGCTTTCTTT. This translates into CASSYQGLNTEAFF.

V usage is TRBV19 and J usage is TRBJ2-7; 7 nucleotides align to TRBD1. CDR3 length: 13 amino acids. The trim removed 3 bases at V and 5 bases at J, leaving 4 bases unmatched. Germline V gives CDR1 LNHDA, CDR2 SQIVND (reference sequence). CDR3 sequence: CASSIQGVNEQYF. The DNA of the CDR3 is TGTGCCAGTAGTATCCAGGGGGTCAACGAGCAGTACTTC.

CDR3 loop: CASSADRGRTEAFF. The CDR3 coding sequence is TGTGCCAGCAGCGCCGACAGGGGGAGAACTGAAGCTTTCTTT. The gene calls are TRBV7-2 and TRBJ1-1; 9 nucleotides agree with TRBD1. This CDR3 is 14 amino acids long. V was pared by 5 bases and J by 5 bases, with 6 bases of the junction left unmatched. The germline CDR1 and CDR2 sequences are SGHTA and FQGNSA.

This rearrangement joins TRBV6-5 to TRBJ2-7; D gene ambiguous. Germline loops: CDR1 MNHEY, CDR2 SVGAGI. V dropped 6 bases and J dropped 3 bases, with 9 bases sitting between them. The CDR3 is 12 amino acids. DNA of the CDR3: TGTGCCAGCAGCCGAAACGGCTACGAGCAGTACTTC. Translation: CASSRNGYEQYF.